This TCR beta chain was retrieved from a study of blood T cell repertoires in COVID-19 (dated by TCRdb to the early 2020s). Study-wide context: Collaborator samples came from the United States, Italy and Spain and covered acute and convalescent phases of COVID-19. A de-identified subject ID, COVID-19 status, age in years and sex were almost always included in the sample metadata. A freely available public database, intended as a resource for researchers studying the immune response to SARS-CoV-2, is where the repertoires were released. Where available, HLA class I and class II types were taken from metadata supplied by the sample provider and were not determined by assay-based typing. Subjects who had been exposed to COVID-19, were actively infected with it, or had recovered from it provided the deeply sampled blood TCRbeta repertoires that made up the dataset. The material from the prospective study consisted of cDNA or gDNA derived from T cells, B-cell-depleted T cells, or PBMCs. The samples were drawn from the first 160 participants of the ongoing ImmuneRACE study and from 950 to 1,500 subjects provided by 6 global collaborators.

As concerns this clone: Its antigen remains undetermined. No base quality values were provided; no much bigger clone lies one nucleotide off.

A distance of 9 bases separates the germline ends of V and J, which lose 3 bases and 0 bases respectively. Measured from the cysteine to the phenylalanine, the CDR3 is 15 residues long. The read is trimmed to its CDR3 DNA, 45 bases read in frame from base 1. The germline V gene (reference sequence) supplies CDR1 GTSNPN and CDR2 SVGIG. Whole blood was collected in K2EDTA tubes by collaborating institutions according to the institutions' own protocols. For TCRbeta analysis, collaborators shipped samples as frozen whole blood, isolated PBMCs, or DNA extracted from either of those sample types. TCRbeta CDR3 regions were amplified from genomic DNA using the immunoSEQ Assay, a bias-controlled multiplex PCR. For the original study's pipeline: Nucleated cell counts per sample were estimated from amplification of reference gene primers within the assay. To quantify the absolute abundance of each unique TCRbeta CDR3 rearrangement, sequence reads were collapsed and filtered. For each sample, productive Simpson clonality was calculated as the square root of Simpson's diversity index over productive rearrangements. The table comes from immuneACCESS by way of TCRdb, which keeps in-frame sequences with V and J called. Part of the clones is missing from these tables; in studies checked, under half for an unresolved V gene and the rest for unknown reasons. That table furnishes V, J and clone size, whereas the DNA furnished D and trimming. Across this sample there are 230,000 or so clones, with more than 70% seen only once. Around 8.1% of the sample is held by the ten biggest clonotypes.

What the study reported, not specific to this receptor: The amount of clinical and demographic metadata varied by source and participant and was provided uncurated.

The TCR was taken from a man in his forties with active or convalescent COVID-19. The sequence joins TRBV30 to TRBJ1-6, with the D gene uncertain. The specimen was peripheral blood. Here is the DNA: TGTGCCTGGAGAATCGGGAGCTCCTATAATTCACCCCTCCACTTT. Its protein reads: CAWRIGSSYNSPLHF.